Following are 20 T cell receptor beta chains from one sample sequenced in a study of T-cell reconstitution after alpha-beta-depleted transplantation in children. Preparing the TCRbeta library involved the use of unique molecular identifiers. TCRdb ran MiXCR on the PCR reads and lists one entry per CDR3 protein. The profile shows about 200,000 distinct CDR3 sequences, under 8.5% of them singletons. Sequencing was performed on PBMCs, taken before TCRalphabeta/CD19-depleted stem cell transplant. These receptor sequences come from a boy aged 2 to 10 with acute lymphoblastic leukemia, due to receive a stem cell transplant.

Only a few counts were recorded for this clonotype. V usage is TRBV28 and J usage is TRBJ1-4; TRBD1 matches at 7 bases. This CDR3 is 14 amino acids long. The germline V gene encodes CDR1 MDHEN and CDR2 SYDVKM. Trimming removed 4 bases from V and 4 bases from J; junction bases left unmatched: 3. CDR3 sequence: CASSSTGNNEKLFF. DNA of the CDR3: TGTGCCAGCAGTTCGACAGGGAATAATGAAAAACTGTTTTTT.

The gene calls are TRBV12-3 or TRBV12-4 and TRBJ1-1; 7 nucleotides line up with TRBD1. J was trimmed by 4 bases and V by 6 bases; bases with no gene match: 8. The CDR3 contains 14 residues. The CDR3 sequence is CASSLRGGVTEAFF. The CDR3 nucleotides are TGTGCCAGCAGCCTCAGGGGGGGAGTCACTGAAGCTTTCTTT.

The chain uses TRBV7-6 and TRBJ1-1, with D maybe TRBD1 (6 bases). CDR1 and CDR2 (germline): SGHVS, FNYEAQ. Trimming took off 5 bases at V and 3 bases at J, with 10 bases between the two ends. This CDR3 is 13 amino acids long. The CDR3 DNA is TGTGCCAGCAGCAGGACAGCGGACACTGAAGCTTTCTTT. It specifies CASSRTADTEAFF.

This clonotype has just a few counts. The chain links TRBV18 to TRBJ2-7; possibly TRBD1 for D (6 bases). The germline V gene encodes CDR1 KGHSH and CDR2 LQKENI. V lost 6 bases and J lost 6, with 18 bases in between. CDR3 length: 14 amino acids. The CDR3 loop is CASSTGPPVREQYF. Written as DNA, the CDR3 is TGTGCCAGCTCTACAGGGCCCCCAGTGCGCGAGCAGTACTTC.

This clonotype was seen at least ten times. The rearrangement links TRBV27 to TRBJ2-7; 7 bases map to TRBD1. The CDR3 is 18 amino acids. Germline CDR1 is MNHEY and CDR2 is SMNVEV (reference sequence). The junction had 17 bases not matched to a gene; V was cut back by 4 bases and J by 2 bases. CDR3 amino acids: CASSSYSNQGVIPYEQYF. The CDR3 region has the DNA TGTGCCAGCAGTTCTTACTCCAACCAGGGGGTAATTCCCTACGAGCAGTACTTC.

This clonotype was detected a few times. This chain's CDR3 is CSASPGGVDEQFF. In nucleotides, the CDR3 is TGCAGTGCTAGCCCGGGGGGGGTCGATGAGCAGTTCTTC. V is TRBV20-1 and J is TRBJ2-1, with TRBD2 matching 8 bases. Germline trimming cut 3 bases from V and 8 bases from J; bases unmatched to any gene: 6. This CDR3 is built from 13 residues. Germline V gene lookup returns CDR1 DFQATT and CDR2 SNEGSKA (reference sequence).

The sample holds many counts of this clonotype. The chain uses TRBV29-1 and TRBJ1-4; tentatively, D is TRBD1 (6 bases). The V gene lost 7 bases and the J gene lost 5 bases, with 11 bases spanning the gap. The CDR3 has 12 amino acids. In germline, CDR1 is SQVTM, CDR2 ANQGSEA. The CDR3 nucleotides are TGCAGCGCTTCACAGGGAAATGAAAAACTGTTTTTT. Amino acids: CSASQGNEKLFF.

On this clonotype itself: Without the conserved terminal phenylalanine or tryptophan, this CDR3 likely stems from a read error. The CDR3 DNA reads TGCAGTGCTAGAGCCTTCGGCCCTGCGGCTAATGAAAAACTGTTTGTT. Its protein product is CSARAFGPAANEKLFV. This rearrangement joins TRBV20-1 to TRBJ1-4; D uncertain. This CDR3 is 16 amino acids long. CDR1 DFQATT and CDR2 SNEGSKA come from the germline V gene (reference sequence). Trimming removed 1 base at V and 3 bases at J, with 15 bases between.

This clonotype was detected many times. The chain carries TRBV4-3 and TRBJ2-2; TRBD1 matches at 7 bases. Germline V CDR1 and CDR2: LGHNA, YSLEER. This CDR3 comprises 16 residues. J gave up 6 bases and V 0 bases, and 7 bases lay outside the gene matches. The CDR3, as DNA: TGCGCCAGCAGCCAAGATAGGGGACAGACATCCGGGGAGCTGTTTTTT. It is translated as CASSQDRGQTSGELFF.

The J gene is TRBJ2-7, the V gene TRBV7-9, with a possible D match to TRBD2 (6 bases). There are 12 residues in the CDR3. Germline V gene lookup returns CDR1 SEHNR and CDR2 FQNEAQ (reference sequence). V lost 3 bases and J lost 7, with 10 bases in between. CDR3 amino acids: CASSFTEGEQYF. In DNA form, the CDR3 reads TGTGCCAGCAGCTTTACGGAGGGGGAGCAGTACTTC.

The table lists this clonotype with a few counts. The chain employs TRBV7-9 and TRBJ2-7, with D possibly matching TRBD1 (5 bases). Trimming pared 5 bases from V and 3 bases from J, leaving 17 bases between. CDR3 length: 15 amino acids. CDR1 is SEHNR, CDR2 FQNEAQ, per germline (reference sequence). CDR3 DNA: TGTGCCAGCAGCGCCGGCAGCAGGGTTTACTACGAGCAGTACTTC. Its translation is CASSAGSRVYYEQYF.

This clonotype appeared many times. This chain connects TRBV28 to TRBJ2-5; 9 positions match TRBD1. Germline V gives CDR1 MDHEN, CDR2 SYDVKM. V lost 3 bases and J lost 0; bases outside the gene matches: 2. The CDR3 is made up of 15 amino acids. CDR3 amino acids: CASSFGTGYQETQYF. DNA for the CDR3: TGTGCCAGCAGTTTCGGGACAGGGTACCAAGAGACCCAGTACTTC.

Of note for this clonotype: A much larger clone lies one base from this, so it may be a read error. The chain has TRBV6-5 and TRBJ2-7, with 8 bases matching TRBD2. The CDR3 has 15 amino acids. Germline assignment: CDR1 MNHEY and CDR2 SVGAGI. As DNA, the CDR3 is TGTGCCAGCAGTTATGAAAGCGGGAGCTCCTACGAGCGGTACTTC. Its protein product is CASSYESGSSYERYF.

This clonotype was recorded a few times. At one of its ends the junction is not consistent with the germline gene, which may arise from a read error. The CDR3 loop reads CASSLEFAVGETQYF. The CDR3 DNA reads TGTGCTAGCAGCTTAGAGTTTGCCGTCGGAGAGACCCAGTACTTC. The chain combines TRBV7-7 with TRBJ2-5; D gene unclear. The germline V gene encodes CDR1 SSHAT and CDR2 FNYEAQ (reference sequence). This CDR3 spans 15 amino acids.

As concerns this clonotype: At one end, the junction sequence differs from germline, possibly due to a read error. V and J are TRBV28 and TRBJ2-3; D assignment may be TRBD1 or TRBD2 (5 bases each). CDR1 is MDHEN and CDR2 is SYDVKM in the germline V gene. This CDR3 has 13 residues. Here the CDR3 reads CASLGDPTDTPYF. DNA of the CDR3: TGTGCCAGTTTAGGGGACCCCACAGATACGCCGTATTTT.

The CDR3 DNA reads TGCGCCAGCAGCTGGGGTTCGGGTGGAGGGCGCACTGAAGCTTTCTTT. Translated: CASSWGSGGGRTEAFF. V gene TRBV5-1 combines with J gene TRBJ1-1; D is unresolved. CDR3 size: 16 residues. V was cut by 3 bases and J by 4 bases, with 19 bases left in between. CDR1 SGHRS and CDR2 YFSETQ come from the germline V gene.

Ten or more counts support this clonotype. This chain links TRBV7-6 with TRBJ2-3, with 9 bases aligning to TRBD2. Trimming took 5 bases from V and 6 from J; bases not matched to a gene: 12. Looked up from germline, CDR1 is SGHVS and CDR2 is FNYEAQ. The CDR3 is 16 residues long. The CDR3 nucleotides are TGTGCCAGCAGCCCCCTTAGCGGGAGAGCAGGGGATACGCAGTATTTT. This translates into CASSPLSGRAGDTQYF.

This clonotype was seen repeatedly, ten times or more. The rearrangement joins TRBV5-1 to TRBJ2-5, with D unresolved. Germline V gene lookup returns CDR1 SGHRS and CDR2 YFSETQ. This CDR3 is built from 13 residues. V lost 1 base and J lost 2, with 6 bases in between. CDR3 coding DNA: TGCGCCAGCAGCTTGTATCCACAAGAGACCCAGTACTTC. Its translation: CASSLYPQETQYF. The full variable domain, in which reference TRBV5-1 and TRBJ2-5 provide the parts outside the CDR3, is KAGVTQTPRYLIKTRGQQVTLSCSPISGHRSVSWYQQTPGQGLQFLFEYFSETQRNKGNFPGRFSGRQFSNSRSEMNVSTLELGDSALYLCASSLYPQETQYFGPGTRLLVL.

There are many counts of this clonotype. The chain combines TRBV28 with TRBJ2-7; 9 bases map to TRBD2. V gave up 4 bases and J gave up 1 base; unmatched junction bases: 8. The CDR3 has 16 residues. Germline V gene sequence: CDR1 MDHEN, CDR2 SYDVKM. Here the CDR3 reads CASSSHSGRFSYEQYF. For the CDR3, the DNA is TGTGCCAGCAGTTCCCATAGCGGGAGATTTTCCTACGAGCAGTACTTC.

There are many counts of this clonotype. In DNA form, the CDR3 reads TGCAGCGTTGAGACTAGCGGTTACAATGAGCAGTTCTTC. This encodes CSVETSGYNEQFF. The chain employs TRBV29-1 and TRBJ2-1; TRBD2 agrees at 9 bases. The germline V gene has CDR1 SQVTM and CDR2 ANQGSEA. Trimming at V came to 3 bases and at J to 4 bases, leaving 1 base not matched to a gene. CDR3 size: 13 residues.